A selection of T cell receptor beta chains follows, all from one sample in a study of blood T cells in healthy people across ages. A single record per CDR3 protein comes from TCRdb applying MiXCR to the 5' RACE reads. The repertoire holds 650,000 to 950,000 distinct CDR3 sequences, with more than 40% as singletons. Sample: blood. All receptors come from a man aged 60 to 75 in good health. CDR3s include the opening cysteine and the closing phenylalanine or tryptophan. Each record gives: clone size, D gene, V gene, J gene, CDR3 protein, CDR3 DNA. The D gene is left open where the match is weak. The listing skips clone size in some rows; elsewhere it reads once, few, many or a size class.

once	TRBD1	TRBV5-1	TRBJ2-7	CASAARGLIADEQYF	TGCGCCAGCGCGGCCAGGGGGCTAATTGCGGACGAGCAGTACTTC
few	.	TRBV5-1	TRBJ2-5	CASTSGPTRKTQYF	TGCGCCAGCACGAGCGGGCCCACCCGGAAGACCCAGTACTTC
.	.	TRBV11-1	TRBJ2-5	CASSPFRSTRGQETQYF	TGTGCCAGCAGCCCGTTTAGGTCCACCCGGGGGCAAGAGACCCAGTACTTC
.	.	TRBV6-1	TRBJ1-2	CASSEYERIYGYTF	TGTGCCAGCAGTGAATATGAACGGATCTATGGCTACACCTTC
.	.	TRBV3-1	TRBJ1-3	CASSPDRSSGNTIYF	TGTGCCAGCAGCCCGGACAGAAGCTCTGGAAACACCATATATTTT
.	.	TRBV27	TRBJ2-7	CASSISRDTYRYEQYF	TGTGCCAGCTCAATCTCTAGGGACACTTATCGGTACGAGCAGTACTTC
.	TRBD1	TRBV18	TRBJ2-3	CASSPPRGTGRTDTQYF	TGTGCCAGCTCACCCCCCCGCGGGACAGGGCGCACAGATACGCAGTATTTT
.	.	TRBV14	TRBJ2-3	CASSQVALAAGSPTDTQYF	TGTGCCAGCAGCCAAGTCGCCCTCGCGGCGGGCTCACCCACAGATACGCAGTATTTT
.	TRBD1	TRBV29-1	TRBJ2-3	CSVATRDRSANTQYF	TGCAGCGTTGCTACCCGGGACAGGTCGGCAAATACGCAGTATTTT
few	.	TRBV28	TRBJ2-7	CASTSIQGGVTYEQYF	TGTGCCAGCACCTCCATCCAGGGTGGTGTGACCTACGAGCAGTACTTC
.	TRBD1	TRBV7-9	TRBJ1-2	CASSDWTGDYGYTF	TGTGCCAGCAGCGACTGGACAGGAGACTATGGCTACACCTTC
few	.	TRBV15	TRBJ1-2	CATSRGLDRRYTF	TGTGCCACCAGCAGAGGACTCGACAGGAGATACACCTTC
.	TRBD1	TRBV12-3/TRBV12-4	TRBJ2-7	CASSPLLGGKLGEQYF	TGTGCCAGCAGCCCCCTTCTAGGGGGCAAACTAGGCGAGCAGTACTTC
.	.	TRBV18	TRBJ2-2	CASCTYRENGELFF	TGTGCCAGCTGCACCTACAGGGAGAACGGGGAGCTGTTTTTT
.	.	TRBV24-1	TRBJ1-5	CATQPAGSHQPQHF	TGTGCCACCCAACCGGCAGGTTCCCATCAGCCCCAGCATTTT
.	.	TRBV25-1	TRBJ2-1	CASSSTYRDYSYNEQFF	TGTGCCAGCAGTTCAACTTACAGGGACTACTCCTACAATGAGCAGTTCTTC
few	.	TRBV20-1	TRBJ1-6	CSAAPGGYGSPLHF	TGCAGTGCTGCCCCGGGGGGATATGGTTCACCCCTCCACTTT
.	.	TRBV29-1	TRBJ2-3	CSVLRPKGVRLTKDTQYF	TGCAGCGTTTTACGCCCCAAAGGGGTCAGATTAACTAAAGATACGCAGTATTTT
few	TRBD2	TRBV7-2	TRBJ2-5	CASSSNRLAWEQYF	TGTGCCAGCAGCTCAAACCGACTAGCTTGGGAGCAGTACTTC
.	TRBD2	TRBV14	TRBJ2-3	CASSHRGGGTDTQYF	TGTGCCAGCAGCCATCGCGGGGGAGGAACAGATACGCAGTATTTT
.	TRBD2	TRBV29-1	TRBJ2-7	CSVGSGGSLSSYEQYF	TGCAGCGTTGGTAGCGGGGGGTCTCTCAGCTCCTACGAGCAGTACTTC
few	.	TRBV29-1	TRBJ2-7	CSVGGAYEQYF	TGCAGCGTTGGTGGCGCTTACGAGCAGTACTTC
few	TRBD1	TRBV29-1	TRBJ1-1	CSVAGGQVGLNTEAFF	TGCAGCGTTGCCGGAGGACAGGTCGGCTTGAACACTGAAGCTTTCTTT
.	TRBD1	TRBV18	TRBJ1-2	CASSVGQGARPPYGYTF	TGTGCCAGCTCAGTGGGACAGGGGGCGCGACCTCCCTATGGCTACACCTTC
.	.	TRBV20-1	TRBJ1-6	CSARDYFATSPGSPLHF	TGCAGTGCTAGAGATTATTTTGCTACCTCCCCTGGTTCACCCCTCCACTTT
.	TRBD2	TRBV7-2	TRBJ2-1	CASSFRALRGETYNEQFF	TGTGCCAGCAGCTTTAGAGCCCTCCGGGGGGAAACCTACAATGAGCAGTTCTTC
.	TRBD2	TRBV4-3	TRBJ2-3	CASSQDWTSGKGYTQYF	TGCGCCAGCAGCCAAGATTGGACTAGCGGGAAGGGATATACGCAGTATTTT
.	.	TRBV21-1	TRBJ2-7	CASSKGPDPYEQYF	TGTGCCAGCAGCAAAGGTCCGGACCCCTACGAGCAGTACTTC
few	TRBD1	TRBV5-5	TRBJ1-6	CASSLEVGTDLTLSYNSPLHF	TGTGCCAGCAGCTTGGAAGTCGGGACAGATCTGACACTCTCCTATAATTCACCCCTCCACTTT
.	.	TRBV11-2	TRBJ2-3	CASSQSVGRGDTQYF	TGTGCCAGCAGCCAGTCGGTGGGGCGGGGAGATACGCAGTATTTT
few	.	TRBV6-2/TRBV6-3	TRBJ2-5	CASSTGHRGTAQYF	TGTGCCAGCAGTACGGGACACCGGGGTACGGCCCAGTACTTC
.	.	TRBV2	TRBJ1-2	CASSSNWVSESSYTF	TGTGCCAGCAGCTCGAACTGGGTCTCCGAAAGTAGCTACACCTTC
.	.	TRBV20-1	TRBJ1-5	CSAIGRTLVNQPQHF	TGCAGTGCTATTGGGAGGACACTTGTCAATCAGCCCCAGCATTTT
many	TRBD1	TRBV12-3/TRBV12-4	TRBJ1-1	CASSKRRDRAFF	TGTGCCAGCAGCAAACGCCGGGACAGAGCTTTCTTT
.	TRBD2	TRBV6-4	TRBJ2-1	CASSMVLAAGYEQFF	TGTGCCAGCAGTATGGTTCTGGCAGCGGGGTACGAGCAGTTCTTC
.	.	TRBV7-2	TRBJ1-2	CASSLTGDSHGYTF	TGTGCCAGCAGCTTAACCGGGGACTCTCATGGCTACACCTTC
.	.	TRBV12-3/TRBV12-4	TRBJ1-5	CASSRLNQPQHF	TGTGCCAGCAGCCGACTCAATCAGCCCCAGCATTTT
few	.	TRBV6-1	TRBJ2-7	CASSLENPPYEQYF	TGTGCCAGCAGTCTTGAAAACCCCCCATACGAGCAGTACTTC